What follows describes a single T cell receptor (beta chain). This clone's antigen is unknown. It has no much larger one-base neighbor in the sample; base qualities were not kept. One collaborating source in Seattle enrolled patients while the patients were actively infected and followed the patients over time throughout the course of disease. Each collaborating institution followed its own protocols to collect whole blood in K2EDTA tubes. For TCRbeta analysis, collaborators shipped samples as frozen whole blood, isolated PBMCs, or DNA extracted from either of those sample types. The sample belongs to a study of blood T cell repertoires in COVID-19 (dated by TCRdb to about 2020). Regarding the research as a whole: Collaborator samples came from the United States, Italy and Spain and covered acute and convalescent phases of COVID-19. The prospective study material was composed of cDNA or gDNA derived from T cells, B-cell-depleted T cells, or PBMCs. Subjects who had been exposed to COVID-19, were actively infected with it, or had recovered from it provided the deeply sampled blood TCRbeta repertoires that made up the dataset. The repertoires were made available in a free public database intended to serve as a resource for research on the immune response to SARS-CoV-2. The samples were drawn from two sources: the first 160 participants of the ongoing ImmuneRACE study, and 1,254 subjects contributed by 6 global collaborators. The sample metadata nearly always contained a de-identified subject ID, COVID-19 status, age in years and sex. Where available, HLA class I and class II types were taken from metadata supplied by the sample provider and were not determined by assay-based typing. General study outcomes and caveats: The quantity of clinical and demographic metadata differed by source and by participant and was supplied without curation.

TCRbeta CDR3 regions were amplified from genomic DNA by means of the immunoSEQ Assay, a bias-controlled multiplex PCR. Processing in the source paper ran as follows. Within the assay, amplification of reference gene primers was used to estimate how many nucleated cells each sample contained. To quantify the absolute abundance of each unique TCRbeta CDR3 rearrangement, sequence reads were collapsed and filtered. For each sample, productive Simpson clonality was calculated by taking the square root of Simpson's diversity index across productive rearrangements. This is the immuneACCESS table as TCRdb keeps it, with only in-frame sequences that have V and J called. A part of the clones is gone; compared with another copy, unresolved V genes explain less than half, and the rest is unexplained. V, J and clone size are those of that table, while D and trimming were read from the DNA. For this sample there are 380,000 or so clones; less than 90% appear just once. The ten biggest clones cover 7.1% of the sample.

Taken from the germline V gene, the CDR1 and CDR2 loops are SNHLY and FYNNEI. V is cut by 6 bases and J by 8 bases, and the space between the germline ends is 13 bases. The CDR3 runs 12 amino acids, cysteine and phenylalanine included. The entry retains the CDR3 DNA only, 36 bases that are in frame from base 1. The receptor's source is a woman aged 55-70 years with COVID-19, enrolled during active disease. The rearrangement combines TRBV2 with TRBJ1-2; a confident D gene designation cannot be given. Sequenced sample: peripheral blood. The CDR3 protein sequence reads: CASRLDGGGYTF. The sequenced DNA is TGTGCCAGCAGATTGGACGGAGGGGGCTACACCTTC.